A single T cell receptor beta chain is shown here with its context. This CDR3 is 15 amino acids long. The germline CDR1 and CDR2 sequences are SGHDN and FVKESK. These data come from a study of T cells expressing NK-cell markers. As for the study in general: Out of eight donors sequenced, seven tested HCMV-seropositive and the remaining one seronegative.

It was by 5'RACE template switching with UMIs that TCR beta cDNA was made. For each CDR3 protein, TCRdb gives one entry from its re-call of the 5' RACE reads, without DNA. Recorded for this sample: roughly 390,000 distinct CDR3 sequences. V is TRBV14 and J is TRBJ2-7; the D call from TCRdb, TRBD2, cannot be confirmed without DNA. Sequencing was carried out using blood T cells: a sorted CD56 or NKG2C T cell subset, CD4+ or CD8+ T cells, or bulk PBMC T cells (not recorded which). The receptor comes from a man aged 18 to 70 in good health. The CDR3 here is CANDPGLVDPIEQYF.